This TCR beta chain was profiled in a study of cytomegalovirus exposure and HLA in healthy donors (dated by TCRdb to 2017 to 2019). General notes on the study: In an earlier analysis of under 600 of the donors, 250 to 350 Gb of sequence data and 90 million to 120 million unique TCR beta sequences from 150 million to 200 million T cells were reported. Every repertoire in the discovery cohort had been generated on one and the same sequencing platform. Typing coverage differed by locus: A, B, C, DRB1 and DQB1 were typed in about 620-630 donors, DQA1 in about 500, DPA1 in some 610, and DPB1 in around 490. In an earlier analysis of 550 to 700 of the donors, high-throughput TCR beta sequencing was used to judge whether each TCR beta V gene segment behaved as functional or pseudogenic. In addition to the first cohort of about 650 subjects, a separate validation cohort of approximately 120 different subjects was used. Donor age, sex, ethnicity and CMV serostatus were compiled alongside the repertoire data. Five DR-DQ haplotypes were treated as single units for association and clustering because of strong linkage in the cohort. The study combined high-throughput TCR immunosequencing, statistical association of individual TCRs with disease status, and machine learning to predict cytomegalovirus infection status. HLA typing covered class I and class II loci at four-digit resolution. The T cell repertoires of some 670 subjects were profiled by immunosequencing and related to cytomegalovirus serostatus. In a later genetic analysis, genome-wide SNP genotypes for about 65% of the roughly 700 donors were used, and that subset was treated as a discovery cohort. Roughly 320 gigabases of sequencing data and 70 million to 100 million unique TCR sequences made up an early release that covered under 750 HLA-typed donors. In the later analysis, no new phenotypic data were used to find candidate immune exposures; instead, reliance was placed on TCR beta sequences and their occurrence across donors. On average, about 240,000 unique TCR beta nucleotide sequences were sequenced per donor among about 400 genotyped donors of the cohort, with around 19% of those sequences being non-productive. A later analysis re-examined previously published TCR beta repertoires from roughly 720 donors and added high-resolution HLA genotyping to investigate patterns of TCR occurrence. Of the approximately 400 genotyped donors, 75% to 85% were placed in the genetic ancestry cluster associated with self-reported Caucasian donors. The aim of the study was to test whether cataloging public T cell receptors could identify signatures of past pathogen exposure.

Library prep was done by the immunoSEQ multiplex PCR assay. For the multiplex PCR, a mixture combining 60 forward primers for TCR Vbeta segments and 13 reverse primers for TCR Jbeta segments was used. The CDR3 region of rearranged TCR beta genes was amplified from genomic DNA with a multiplex PCR assay. On the Illumina HiSeq System, the amplified TCR beta libraries were sequenced as 87-base-pair reads. The original methods were these. In a later analysis, tens of millions of unique TCR beta chains were counted across the 690 or so repertoires, and around 10 million of these chains were shared by at least two donors. To remove PCR and sequencing errors, raw reads were error-corrected and collapsed into unique sequences using a nearest-neighbor algorithm that merged closely related sequences. Alignment of CDR3 sequences to IMGT reference sequences was used to assign V, D and J gene segments. Each retained sequence needed at least a six-nucleotide match to both a V gene segment and a J gene segment. A rearrangement was called productive if the CDR3 had no stop codons and remained in frame with V and J, and every other rearrangement was called non-productive. CDR3 was defined by IMGT convention, running from the second conserved V-encoded cysteine to the conserved J-encoded phenylalanine. The earlier analysis of about 590 of the donors excluded sequences that lacked an unambiguous match to a single V gene segment. In an earlier analysis of around 600 of the donors, V segments were called functional above 56.7% productive rearrangements and were called segregating when the between-donor standard deviation exceeded 5%. A statistical classification framework was developed to diagnose cytomegalovirus status using the catalog of TCR beta chain sequences. In a later analysis, V and J genes were assigned by comparing TCR nucleotide sequences against IMGT/GENE-DB human TR gene sequences. A later analysis assigned CDR3 sequences and most-parsimonious VDJ recombination scenarios with the TCRdist pipeline. In a later analysis, each TCR beta chain was defined by its CDR3 amino acid sequence together with its V-gene family, and reads lacking a unique V-gene family were excluded. To address suspected cross-contamination and a sequencing artifact, a later analysis removed around 590 highly shared, low-generation-probability nucleotide sequences. In a later analysis, a clonal expansion index was calculated for each public chain from normalized within-repertoire ranks of inferred template counts. In a later analysis, generation probabilities were computed with a VDJ recombination model fitted to out-of-frame rearrangements, and the resulting probabilities were checked against IGoR. A later analysis scored TCR-TCR, TCR-HLA and TCR-CMV co-occurrence with hypergeometric tests, applying a repertoire-size bias correction to TCR pairs. A later analysis estimated false discovery rates by permuting HLA or CMV assignments 20 times. In a later analysis, co-occurring TCRs were grouped using DBSCAN, with TCRdist sequence similarity added in when clustering inside HLA-allele-positive subsets. Repertoires with fewer than 30,000 or more than 120,000 public chains were left out of co-occurrence clustering, as were five repertoires with anomalous nucleotide sharing. TCRdb carries this immuneACCESS record with in-frame sequences only. Its versions omit some clonotypes, under half of them owing to an unresolved V gene in the studies checked, with the rest unexplained. That table supplies the V and J calls and clone size; D and trimming were determined from the DNA. Recorded for this sample are just over 150,000 clones; 85% of them occurred a single time. Of the sample, about 2% is held by the ten largest clones.

This clone was seen only a few times. Its cognate antigen has yet to be identified. Nothing much larger sits one base from this clone, and base qualities are not available. In total, 500 to 700 healthy bone marrow donors made up the cohort. Cohort members were all nominally healthy when sampled, although unrecorded immune exposures were likely present. The donor was CMV seropositive and belonged to the group of more than 250 seropositive cohort members. A peripheral blood sample was provided by each donor, and peripheral blood mononuclear cells were used for TCR beta sequencing. Genomic DNA extraction from the blood cell samples was performed with the Qiagen DNeasy Blood Extraction Kit. After removal of 7 bases from V and 8 bases from J, the junction retains 2 bases not matched to a gene. CDR1 MNHNY and CDR2 SVGAGI were looked up in the germline V gene (reference sequence). The CDR3 covers 13 residues, taking in both the cysteine and the phenylalanine. The retained sequence is limited to the CDR3, 39 bases, with the frame set at the first base.

Study-level results and caveats: A few of the identified cytomegalovirus-associated TCR beta chains were confirmed in vitro to be specific for cytomegalovirus antigens. A cluster of highly shared sequence variants was judged likely to represent a technical artifact of the sequencing pipeline. Correlated functional status among segregating V segments might be attributable to linkage disequilibrium, but an unknown experimental factor could not be ruled out. In a later analysis, TCR association rates were found to vary across HLA loci, with the most associated TCRs seen for DRB1 alleles and the fewest for HLA-C alleles. Because HLA typing was unavailable for some donors at each locus, only the typed subset was used in association tests. Approximately 18 rarely observed V segments, including chromosome 9 orphons, were excluded from the earlier analysis of some 590 of the donors because counts were too low. A later analysis reported that several top co-occurrence clusters appeared linked to parvovirus B19, influenza, CMV and Epstein-Barr virus. Presence/absence analyses assumed roughly uniform sequencing depth across donors, an assumption that may not hold. In an earlier analysis of about 550 of the donors, most TCR beta V segments were observed in productive rearrangements about 90% or about 30% of the time, broadly matching IMGT annotations. In the study, 150 to 200 TCR beta chains were listed as associated with cytomegalovirus. A further reported finding was that TCR beta sequences accurately predicted the HLA-A and HLA-B alleles for most subjects in the first cohort. Cytomegalovirus status was reported to be diagnosed by the classifier with high specificity and sensitivity in both the original and validation cohorts. The authors suggested that the approach could potentially be generalized to other disease states and immunological phenotypes. In a later genetic analysis, a missense DCLRE1C variant was associated with V-gene and J-gene trimming of TCR beta chains, and the association was replicated in an independent cohort. In a later analysis, over 15,000 TCR beta sequences were associated with specific HLA alleles at a false discovery rate of 0.05. Because the 87-base-pair reads could not distinguish some IMGT-functional V segments, including TRBV6-2 and TRBV6-3, those segments were excluded. A later analysis found that most CMV-associated TCR beta chains appeared HLA-restricted, with HLA associations seemingly driven largely by CMV exposure. Compared with the roughly 700-donor mean, donors in an Asian-associated ancestry cluster had fewer N-insertions in productive TCRs, according to a later genetic analysis. For the cohort, immune exposure information was limited to CMV serostatus. When HLA alleles, especially DR and DQ, strongly co-occurred, attributing TCR associations to individual alleles was difficult. Only TCR beta chains were sequenced in this cohort, and the absence of alpha or paired-chain data limited detectable features. In a later analysis, HLA-associated TCR beta chains showed more clonal expansion and lower generation probabilities than non-associated chains that were equally common. Most TCR sequences were observed very rarely across donors, whereas some public TCRs were present in many individuals.

This receptor was identified in a man between 18 and 29 years old in good health and CMV-seropositive. The rearranged chain carries TRBV6-6 and TRBJ2-1; TRBD2 lines up with 13 middle nucleotides. Material: PBMCs. The DNA sequence follows: TGTGCCAGCAAAACTAGCGGGGGGGATGAGCAGTTCTTC. This is translated as CASKTSGGDEQFF.